The 22 T cell receptor beta chains reported below all come from one sample, sequenced in a study of blood T cell repertoires in COVID-19. Method: immunoSEQ multiplex PCR; TCRdb's copy keeps in-frame clones and lacks some. The sample consists of roughly 70,000 clones, roughly 80% of them appearing once. Sequencing was done on a sample of peripheral blood. The receptors originated from a man aged 60 to 75 with COVID-19, enrolled during active disease.

This clone came up once. The chain carries TRBV24-1 and TRBJ2-5, with 11 nucleotides matching TRBD1. CDR1 and CDR2 (germline): KGHDR, SFDVKD. The CDR3 consists of 15 residues. Trimming at V came to 4 bases and at J to 1 base, leaving 1 base not matched to a gene. The CDR3 DNA is TGTGCCACCAGTGAGGGGACAGGGGGCCAAGAGACCCAGTACTTC. Amino acid sequence: CATSEGTGGQETQYF.

The chain joins TRBV5-1 to TRBJ2-2, with 10 bases lining up with TRBD2. Germline CDR1 and CDR2: SGHRS and YFSETQ. V lost 4 bases, J lost 3 bases, and 6 bases stayed unmatched. This CDR3 has 16 amino acids. The CDR3 region has the DNA TGCGCCAGCAGCGAGCGGGGGGGCCCCGACACCGGGGAGCTGTTTTTT. It is translated as CASSERGGPDTGELFF.

V usage is TRBV6-1 and J usage is TRBJ1-1; D might be TRBD1 (5 bases). V gave up 4 bases and J gave up 0 bases, with 18 bases separating them. The CDR3 has 17 residues. Germline CDR1 reads MNHNS; CDR2 reads SASEGT. The CDR3, as DNA: TGTGCCAGCAGTGTAAGACAGCGACTCCGCATGAACACTGAAGCTTTCTTT. Its translation is CASSVRQRLRMNTEAFF.

In this sample, this clone turned up once. This rearrangement joins TRBV6-1 to TRBJ2-7, with 7 bases lining up with TRBD1. From germline, CDR1 is MNHNS and CDR2 SASEGT. The CDR3 runs 13 residues. V shed 4 bases and J 3 bases; nucleotides not matched to a gene: 3. The CDR3 is CASSGDRLYEQYF. DNA of the CDR3: TGTGCCAGCAGTGGGGACAGACTCTACGAGCAGTACTTC.

This clone was found a few times. The chain couples TRBV6-5 to TRBJ1-2; the match to TRBD1 covers 9 bases. CDR1 is MNHEY and CDR2 is SVGAGI in the germline V gene. J lost 3 bases, V lost 10 bases, and 6 bases had no gene match. The CDR3 runs 13 residues. The CDR3, as DNA: TGTGCCACGGCCCGGGACAGGGACTATGGCTACACCTTC. It specifies CATARDRDYGYTF.

This clone has only a few counts. The chain uses TRBV30 and TRBJ1-6; D gene ambiguous. Germline loops: CDR1 GTSNPN, CDR2 SVGIG (reference sequence). The CDR3 spans 16 residues. The V end lost 2 bases, the J end lost 7 bases, and 18 bases lay between the germline ends. CDR3 region: CAWSFAGATNNSPLHF. CDR3 nucleotide sequence: TGTGCCTGGAGTTTCGCAGGTGCCACAAACAATTCACCCCTCCACTTT.

The gene calls are TRBV13 and TRBJ1-3; weak D call: TRBD1 (5 bases). Germline values: CDR1 PRHDT, CDR2 FYEKMQ (reference sequence). V lost 5 bases, J lost 0 bases, and 17 bases lay in between. The CDR3 extends over 17 amino acids. The CDR3: CASSQARRQISGNTIYF. DNA for the CDR3: TGTGCCAGCAGCCAAGCACGCCGACAGATCTCTGGAAACACCATATATTTT.

This clone was counted between two and nine times. The V call is TRBV7-9, the J call TRBJ2-7; D unresolved. Deletions cut 5 bases from V and 2 bases from J, with 19 bases between. Germline V lookup: CDR1 SEHNR, CDR2 FQNEAQ (reference sequence). This CDR3 is built from 16 residues. The CDR3: CASSLSLQVRAYEQYF. The CDR3 coding sequence is TGTGCCAGCAGCCTGAGCCTTCAGGTTAGAGCCTACGAGCAGTACTTC.

Here the CDR3 reads CASSPTRDETQYF. CDR3 in DNA: TGTGCCAGCAGCCCCACTAGGGATGAGACCCAGTACTTC. The chain joins TRBV14 to TRBJ2-5; maybe TRBD2 (5 bases). The V gene lost 4 bases and the J gene lost 5 bases, with 11 bases spanning the gap. The germline CDR1 and CDR2 sequences are SGHDN and FVKESK. The CDR3 is made up of 13 amino acids.

This clone was detected only a few times. The rearrangement joins TRBV4-1 to TRBJ1-2; 8 positions match TRBD1. Trimming cost V 4 bases and J 2 bases; bases outside gene matches: 9. This CDR3 comprises 16 residues. Per germline, CDR1 MGHRA and CDR2 YSYEKL. The CDR3 region has the DNA TGCGCCAGCAGCCGGGGACAGGCGTCTTCAAACTATGGCTACACCTTC. The encoded protein is CASSRGQASSNYGYTF.

V is TRBV6-5 and J is TRBJ2-3, with D unresolved. Per the germline V gene, CDR1 is MNHEY and CDR2 is SVGAGI. V shed 6 bases and J shed 4 bases, with 14 bases lying between them. CDR3 size: 14 residues. The CDR3 DNA is TGTGCCAGCAGCCAACCCCAGAAGTCAGATACGCAGTATTTT. Amino acid sequence: CASSQPQKSDTQYF.

This chain links TRBV6-5 with TRBJ2-7, with 9 bases matching TRBD1. Germline assignment: CDR1 MNHEY and CDR2 SVGAGI. The CDR3 extends over 14 amino acids. The V gene end was trimmed by 6 bases and the J gene end by 2 bases; junction bases not matched to a gene: 5. DNA for the CDR3: TGTGCCAGCAGGGCCGGGACAGGGCCCTACGAGCAGTACTTC. Translating it yields CASRAGTGPYEQYF.

The J gene is TRBJ2-7, the V gene TRBV6-6; tentative D call: TRBD1 (5 bases). CDR3 length: 14 amino acids. Germline V gives CDR1 MNHNY, CDR2 SVGAGI (reference sequence). The V end was cut by 7 bases, the J end by 0 bases, with 13 bases between. CDR3 DNA: TGTGCCAGCACTGACACAGGTGGCTCCTACGAGCAGTACTTC. Translation gives CASTDTGGSYEQYF.

This clone was observed a single time. This chain links TRBV6-1 with TRBJ2-1, with 7 bases that match TRBD2. Germline CDR1 and CDR2: MNHNS and SASEGT. The CDR3 is made up of 15 amino acids. V lost 1 base, J lost 8 bases, and 8 bases stayed unmatched. The CDR3 coding sequence is TGTGCCAGCAGTGAAGGAGCGGGGCTTGTGGATGAGCAGTTCTTC. It translates to CASSEGAGLVDEQFF.

This clone was counted between two and nine times. Other nucleotide sequences in the sample specify the same CDR3. The chain joins TRBV29-1 to TRBJ1-1; D gene unclear. This CDR3 has 11 residues. V lost 4 bases to trimming and J lost 4 bases, with 7 bases between them. Germline V lookup: CDR1 SQVTM, CDR2 ANQGSEA. This chain's CDR3 is CSVGSVTEAFF. As DNA, the CDR3 is TGCAGCGTTGGATCGGTCACTGAAGCTTTCTTT.

The chain couples TRBV20-1 to TRBJ1-1; 7 bases map to TRBD1. Germline CDR1 is DFQATT and CDR2 is SNEGSKA (reference sequence). Unmatched junction bases numbered 5, after V lost 5 bases and J lost 11 bases. This CDR3 spans 10 amino acids. The CDR3, as DNA: TGCAGTGCTCTCGGGACAGATGCTTTCTTT. Protein product: CSALGTDAFF.

The chain links TRBV9 to TRBJ2-3; perhaps TRBD2 as D (6 bases). The CDR3 contains 14 residues. V lost 0 bases, J lost 5 bases, and 10 bases lay in between. Germline-derived CDR1 and CDR2 are SGDLS and YYNGEE. The CDR3 nucleotides are TGTGCCAGCAGCGTAGGGAACGGGGGAGATACGCAGTATTTT. Protein: CASSVGNGGDTQYF.

In this sample, this clone turned up once. This rearrangement joins TRBV30 to TRBJ2-5; D might be TRBD2 (5 bases). Per the germline V gene, CDR1 is GTSNPN and CDR2 is SVGIG (reference sequence). The germline V and J ends were trimmed by 5 bases and 7 bases, with 17 bases remaining between them. This CDR3 contains 13 residues. CDR3 residues: CAWATLGSGTQYF. The CDR3 nucleotides are TGTGCCTGGGCGACTCTAGGAAGCGGGACCCAGTACTTC.

The chain uses TRBV5-1 and TRBJ2-1; D unresolved. The CDR3 is 14 residues long. V was trimmed by 0 bases and J by 4 bases, leaving 8 bases between them. Per germline, CDR1 SGHRS and CDR2 YFSETQ. CDR3 in DNA: TGCGCCAGCAGCTTGGGTCGGGTTTACAATGAGCAGTTCTTC. As protein: CASSLGRVYNEQFF.

In this sample, this clone turned up many times. This chain's CDR3 is CASKFRGEDTEAFF. The CDR3 DNA sequence: TGTGCCAGCAAATTCAGGGGCGAGGACACTGAAGCTTTCTTT. V and J are TRBV28 and TRBJ1-1; tentative D call: TRBD1 (6 bases). Trimming stripped 7 bases from V and 3 bases from J, with 15 bases between. CDR1 is MDHEN and CDR2 is SYDVKM in the germline V gene. The CDR3 is 14 residues long.

V gene TRBV28 combines with J gene TRBJ1-1; 8 bases are a match to TRBD1. The CDR3 is made up of 15 amino acids. V was pared by 3 bases and J by 1 base, with 4 bases of the junction left unmatched. CDR1 and CDR2 from the germline V gene are MDHEN and SYDVKM. CDR3: CASSFRGRWNTEAFF. DNA of the CDR3: TGTGCCAGCAGTTTCAGGGGGCGATGGAACACTGAAGCTTTCTTT.

This clone was recorded a few times. This chain joins TRBV2 and TRBJ2-4, with TRBD1 matching over 7 bases. The V and J ends lost 6 bases and 1 base, in that order; junction bases with no gene match: 6. Germline V gene sequence: CDR1 SNHLY, CDR2 FYNNEI. This CDR3 comprises 15 residues. CDR3 amino acids: CASRHPRGAKNIQYF. The CDR3, as DNA: TGTGCCAGCAGGCATCCCAGGGGGGCCAAAAACATTCAGTACTTC. The full variable domain, in which reference TRBV2 and TRBJ2-4 provide the parts outside the CDR3, is EPEVTQTPSHQVTQMGQEVILRCVPISNHLYFYWYRQILGQKVEFLVSFYNNEISEKSEIFDDQFSVERPDGSNFTLKIRSTKLEDSAMYFCASRHPRGAKNIQYFGAGTRLSVL.